This passage covers 27 T cell receptor beta chains from one sample sequenced in a study of blood T cell repertoires in COVID-19. TCRdb keeps only in-frame clones here, not all; method: immunoSEQ multiplex PCR. In the table there are about 160,000 clones, around 81% of which are singletons. Specimen: PBMCs or T cells enriched from blood (not recorded which). The receptors were sampled from a man between 40 and 49 years old who had recovered from COVID-19.

This CDR3 is CASSIAGAGVYNEQFF. In nucleotides, the CDR3 is TGTGCCAGTAGTATAGCCGGAGCGGGGGTCTACAATGAGCAGTTCTTC. The V call is TRBV19, the J call TRBJ2-1; 8 bases agree with TRBD2. CDR1 and CDR2 from the germline V gene are LNHDA and SQIVND (reference sequence). The V segment lost 1 base and the J segment 3 bases; nucleotides outside the gene matches: 5. CDR3 length equals 16 residues.

This chain connects TRBV7-3 to TRBJ2-2; D unclear. Trimming removed 5 bases from V and 5 bases from J, with 12 bases in between. Germline CDR1 is SGHTA and CDR2 is FQGTGA. CDR3 length: 14 residues. CDR3 in DNA: TGTGCCAGCAGCCCGAATAGTAAGACCGGGGAGCTGTTTTTT. Translation gives CASSPNSKTGELFF.

The genes are TRBV10-1 and TRBJ2-5; maybe TRBD1 (6 bases). The CDR3 totals 14 residues. Trimming removed 10 bases at V and 5 bases at J, with 20 bases between. The germline CDR1 and CDR2 sequences are WNHNN and SYGVQD (reference sequence). The CDR3 loop is CATPWDIPGETQYF. CDR3 in DNA: TGCGCCACCCCATGGGACATACCGGGGGAGACCCAGTACTTC.

This chain uses TRBV5-8 with TRBJ2-5, with TRBD1 matching over 9 bases. The CDR3 is made up of 15 amino acids. CDR1 SGHTS and CDR2 YDEGEE come from the germline V gene. The ends lost 6 bases at V and 4 bases at J; junction bases unmatched: 10. DNA for the CDR3: TGTGCCAGCAACCGTGGACAGGGGAAGTCAGAGACCCAGTACTTC. Translating gives CASNRGQGKSETQYF. Supplemented by reference TRBV5-8 and TRBJ2-5, the full variable domain reads EAGVTQSPTHLIKTRGQQATLRCSPISGHTSVYWYQQALGLGLQFLLWYDEGEERNRGNFPPRFSGRQFPNYSSELNVNALELEDSALYLCASNRGQGKSETQYFGPGTRLLVL.

The gene calls are TRBV12-3 or TRBV12-4 and TRBJ2-1; D is possibly TRBD1 (5 bases). V was pared by 3 bases and J by 9 bases, with 6 bases between. This CDR3 has 11 residues. The DNA for the CDR3 is TGTGCCAGCAGTTTTAGGGGTGAGCAGTTCTTC. The encoded protein is CASSFRGEQFF.

The J gene is TRBJ2-1, the V gene TRBV19; TRBD2 matches at 8 bases. CDR1 and CDR2 (germline): LNHDA, SQIVND (reference sequence). The CDR3 spans 15 residues. Trimming took 3 bases from V and 7 from J; bases not matched to a gene: 8. The CDR3 is CASSMNGGAWNEQFF. As DNA, the CDR3 is TGTGCCAGTAGTATGAACGGGGGGGCGTGGAATGAGCAGTTCTTC.

This rearrangement joins TRBV5-8 to TRBJ1-1; TRBD1 aligns across 7 bases. There are 13 residues in the CDR3. The germline gives CDR1 SGHTS, CDR2 YDEGEE. Trimming cost V 4 bases and J 4 bases; bases outside gene matches: 4. The CDR3 region is CASSRQGGTEAFF. As DNA, the CDR3 is TGTGCCAGCAGCCGACAGGGAGGCACTGAAGCTTTCTTT.

The J gene is TRBJ1-6, the V gene TRBV3-1 (or the pseudogene TRBV3-2); D uncertain. This CDR3 is 13 amino acids long. Trimming stripped 4 bases from V and 7 bases from J, with 8 bases between. The germline CDR1 and CDR2 sequences are LGHDT and YNNKEL (reference sequence). CDR3 sequence reads: CASSPKMNSPLHF. The DNA for the CDR3 is TGTGCCAGCAGCCCAAAAATGAATTCACCCCTCCACTTT.

The chain is built from TRBV5-1 and TRBJ2-1; TRBD1 aligns across 7 bases. Germline CDR1 reads SGHRS; CDR2 reads YFSETQ. The CDR3 spans 18 residues. Trimming removed 0 bases from V and 7 bases from J; junction bases left unmatched: 16. CDR3 residues: CASSLAVNAYRGMNEQFF. CDR3 nucleotide sequence: TGCGCCAGCAGCTTGGCCGTCAACGCTTACAGGGGTATGAATGAGCAGTTCTTC.

The chain employs TRBV6-1 and TRBJ2-5; D not resolved. The CDR3 totals 13 residues. CDR1 MNHNS and CDR2 SASEGT come from the germline V gene. V lost 2 bases and J 2 bases, leaving 6 bases between the germline ends. This chain's CDR3 is CASSEFPQETQYF. The CDR3 DNA is TGTGCCAGCAGTGAATTCCCTCAAGAGACCCAGTACTTC.

The chain combines TRBV6-5 with TRBJ2-3, with D perhaps TRBD2 (7 bases). Trimming took off 0 bases at V and 5 bases at J, with 12 bases between the two ends. CDR1 and CDR2 (germline): MNHEY, SVGAGI. This CDR3 has 15 amino acids. CDR3 residues: CASSYSGGLGDTQYF. The CDR3, as DNA: TGTGCCAGCAGTTACTCCGGGGGGCTTGGAGATACGCAGTATTTT.

This clone has only a few counts. The chain has TRBV7-3 and TRBJ2-2, with D possibly being TRBD2 (6 bases). Trimming took off 6 bases at V and 0 bases at J, with 11 bases between the two ends. CDR3 length equals 15 residues. CDR1 and CDR2 from the germline V gene are SGHTA and FQGTGA. The CDR3 bases are TGTGCCAGCAGTCGACTAGGGGCGAACACCGGGGAGCTGTTTTTT. Amino acids: CASSRLGANTGELFF.

This clone was recorded once. The chain links TRBV19 to TRBJ2-7; 7 bases match TRBD1. The CDR3 runs 13 residues. The trim removed 3 bases at V and 5 bases at J, leaving 4 bases unmatched. Looked up from germline, CDR1 is LNHDA and CDR2 is SQIVND (reference sequence). In DNA, the CDR3 is TGTGCCAGTAGTATGCAGGGGGTTGACGAGCAGTACTTC. This gives the protein CASSMQGVDEQYF.

The chain recombines TRBV4-1 with TRBJ2-3; 13 bases are a match to TRBD2. Germline loops: CDR1 MGHRA, CDR2 YSYEKL. J was trimmed by 4 bases and V by 2 bases; bases with no gene match: 6. The CDR3 extends over 17 amino acids. This CDR3 reads CASSQLLAGGPADTQYF. The CDR3, as DNA: TGCGCCAGCAGCCAACTACTAGCGGGGGGGCCGGCAGATACGCAGTATTTT.

The rearrangement uses TRBV5-3 and TRBJ1-2; 10 bases match TRBD1. TRBV5-3 is noted as an ORF with a role that remains uncertain. With 5 bases clipped from V and 3 bases from J, the junction kept 4 bases outside the gene matches. This CDR3 region has 14 residues. The CDR3 bases are TGTGCCAGAAGTGCTGGACAGGGGGACTATGGCTACACCTTC. Amino acids: CARSAGQGDYGYTF.

Many counts were recorded for this clone. This chain joins TRBV19 and TRBJ1-1; TRBD1 matches 9 bases. Germline V gene sequence: CDR1 LNHDA, CDR2 SQIVND (reference sequence). The CDR3 sequence is 14 residues long. With V trimmed by 6 bases and J by 7 bases, 9 bases remained unmatched. DNA for the CDR3: TGTGCCAGTAGGAGAGAACAGGGGGCAGGTGAAGCTTTCTTT. Translating gives CASRREQGAGEAFF.

The V gene is TRBV30, the J gene TRBJ2-2; D remains ambiguous. The CDR3 has 15 residues. V lost 0 bases and J lost 6, with 14 bases in between. CDR1 and CDR2 (germline): GTSNPN, SVGIG (reference sequence). The CDR3 is CAWSVGVAVAGELFF. The CDR3 DNA is TGTGCCTGGAGTGTAGGTGTGGCGGTTGCCGGGGAGCTGTTTTTT.

The rearrangement links TRBV6-5 to TRBJ1-1, with 7 bases identical to TRBD1. V shed 7 bases, J shed 6 bases, and the junction held 8 bases outside the gene matches. CDR1 and CDR2 from the germline V gene are MNHEY and SVGAGI. The CDR3 covers 13 residues. CDR3: CASKPGGLSEAFF. DNA of the CDR3: TGTGCCAGCAAACCAGGGGGATTATCTGAAGCTTTCTTT.

This clone was counted a single time. The chain uses TRBV10-3 and TRBJ1-1; no definite D call. There are 13 residues in the CDR3. The V end was cut by 3 bases, the J end by 0 bases, with 5 bases between. The germline V gene has CDR1 ENHRY and CDR2 SYGVKD. The CDR3 bases are TGTGCCATCAGTGACGGGATGAACACTGAAGCTTTCTTT. As protein: CAISDGMNTEAFF.

The chain carries TRBV6-4 and TRBJ2-1; 10 bases are a match to TRBD1. CDR1 and CDR2 from the germline V gene are MRHNA and SNTAGT. With 2 bases clipped from V and 4 bases from J, the junction kept 2 bases outside the gene matches. CDR3 size: 15 residues. The DNA of the CDR3 is TGTGCCAGCAGTGACACGGGACAGGGGTACAATGAGCAGTTCTTC. Translating gives CASSDTGQGYNEQFF.

The chain links TRBV19 to TRBJ1-1; D ambiguous. Trimming shortened V by 3 bases and J by 5 bases, and 10 bases separated the two germline ends. The CDR3 is made up of 13 amino acids. The germline V gene has CDR1 LNHDA and CDR2 SQIVND (reference sequence). The CDR3 nucleotides are TGTGCCAGTAGTATCGGGGTGGGGACTGAAGCTTTCTTT. Its protein is CASSIGVGTEAFF. Combining the CDR3 with reference TRBV19 and TRBJ1-1 gives the whole variable domain DGGITQSPKYLFRKEGQNVTLSCEQNLNHDAMYWYRQDPGQGLRLIYYSQIVNDFQKGDIAEGYSVSREKKESFPLTVTSAQKNPTAFYLCASSIGVGTEAFFGQGTRLTVV.

This clone has a single count. V gene TRBV6-5 combines with J gene TRBJ2-5; D is ambiguous. This CDR3 contains 13 residues. Germline lookup yields CDR1 MNHEY and CDR2 SVGAGI. V was pared by 0 bases and J by 5 bases, with 7 bases between. CDR3 loop: CASSYSRAETQYF. For the CDR3, the DNA is TGTGCCAGCAGTTACTCGAGAGCGGAGACCCAGTACTTC.

The chain joins TRBV19 to TRBJ1-5, with a possible D match to TRBD1 (6 bases). Looked up from germline, CDR1 is LNHDA and CDR2 is SQIVND (reference sequence). There are 17 residues in the CDR3. The V end was cut by 8 bases, the J end by 3 bases, with 23 bases between. CDR3 DNA: TGTGCCAGTCACTCCCCACCAGGCACAGGGAACAATCAGCCCCAGCATTTT. Its protein product is CASHSPPGTGNNQPQHF.

This chain connects TRBV30 to TRBJ1-4; a weak D match, TRBD1 (5 bases). In germline, CDR1 is GTSNPN, CDR2 SVGIG (reference sequence). V was cut by 0 bases and J by 5 bases, with 13 bases left in between. The CDR3 is 15 residues long. This CDR3 reads CAWSVGPRQNEKLFF. DNA of the CDR3: TGTGCCTGGAGTGTTGGTCCGCGACAGAATGAAAAACTGTTTTTT.

This chain uses TRBV19 with TRBJ2-7, with D possibly TRBD2 on 6 matching bases. CDR3 size: 17 residues. The germline V and J ends were trimmed by 9 bases and 2 bases, with 26 bases remaining between them. Per the germline V gene, CDR1 is LNHDA and CDR2 is SQIVND (reference sequence). The CDR3 DNA follows: TGTGCCAGAGTGAAGAAGGGGCTCGCCGGGGGAGCCTACGAGCAGTACGTC. Translation: CARVKKGLAGGAYEQYV.

The V call is TRBV9, the J call TRBJ1-4, with D tentatively TRBD1 (5 bases). CDR1 and CDR2 (germline): SGDLS, YYNGEE. The CDR3 is made up of 16 amino acids. V shed 4 bases and J shed 7 bases, with 20 bases lying between them. CDR3 region: CASSPAGQGIFEKLFF. The DNA of the CDR3 is TGTGCCAGCAGCCCCGCTGGTCAGGGAATCTTTGAAAAACTGTTTTTT. Supplemented by reference TRBV9 and TRBJ1-4, the full variable domain reads DSGVTQTPKHLITATGQRVTLRCSPRSGDLSVYWYQQSLDQGLQFLIQYYNGEERAKGNILERFSAQQFPDLHSELNLSSLELGDSALYFCASSPAGQGIFEKLFFGSGTQLSVL.

This clone has just one count. The V and J genes are TRBV15 and TRBJ1-5, with D uncertain. This CDR3 contains 13 residues. Germline-derived CDR1 and CDR2 are LNHNV and YYDKDF (reference sequence). Trimming removed 0 bases at V and 4 bases at J, with 4 bases between. CDR3 loop: CATSRDRNQPQHF. CDR3 nucleotide sequence: TGTGCCACCAGCAGAGACAGAAATCAGCCCCAGCATTTT. Using reference TRBV15 and TRBJ1-5 for the parts outside the CDR3, the full variable domain is DAMVIQNPRYQVTQFGKPVTLSCSQTLNHNVMYWYQQKSSQAPKLLFHYYDKDFNNEADTPDNFQSRRPNTSFCFLDIRSPGLGDTAMYLCATSRDRNQPQHFGDGTRLSIL.